This T cell receptor beta chain was recorded in a study of blood T cell repertoires in COVID-19. Study context: Material from acute and convalescent COVID-19 was sourced from the United States, Italy and Spain. PBMCs, B-cell-depleted T cells, or T cells were the source of the cDNA or gDNA that made up the material.

CDR1 is LNHDA, CDR2 SQIVND, per germline (reference sequence). V gave up 4 bases and J gave up 3 bases; unmatched junction bases: 4. This CDR3 spans 15 amino acids. Authors' data handling: Scientists estimated how many nucleated cells there were by amplifying reference gene primers. The protocol was immunoSEQ multiplex PCR, while the TCRdb copy is restricted to in-frame clones and leaves out a portion. That table supplies the V and J calls and clone size; D and trimming were determined from the DNA. The table has about 190,000 clones, around 91% seen once. This clonotype originated in a man aged 50 to 59 with acute or convalescent COVID-19. The source material was peripheral blood. The V call is TRBV19, the J call TRBJ2-3; TRBD2 matches at 10 bases. The CDR3 DNA reads TGTGCCAGTAGTACCGTAGCGGGGGGTACAGATACGCAGTATTTT. Translated, it gives CASSTVAGGTDTQYF.